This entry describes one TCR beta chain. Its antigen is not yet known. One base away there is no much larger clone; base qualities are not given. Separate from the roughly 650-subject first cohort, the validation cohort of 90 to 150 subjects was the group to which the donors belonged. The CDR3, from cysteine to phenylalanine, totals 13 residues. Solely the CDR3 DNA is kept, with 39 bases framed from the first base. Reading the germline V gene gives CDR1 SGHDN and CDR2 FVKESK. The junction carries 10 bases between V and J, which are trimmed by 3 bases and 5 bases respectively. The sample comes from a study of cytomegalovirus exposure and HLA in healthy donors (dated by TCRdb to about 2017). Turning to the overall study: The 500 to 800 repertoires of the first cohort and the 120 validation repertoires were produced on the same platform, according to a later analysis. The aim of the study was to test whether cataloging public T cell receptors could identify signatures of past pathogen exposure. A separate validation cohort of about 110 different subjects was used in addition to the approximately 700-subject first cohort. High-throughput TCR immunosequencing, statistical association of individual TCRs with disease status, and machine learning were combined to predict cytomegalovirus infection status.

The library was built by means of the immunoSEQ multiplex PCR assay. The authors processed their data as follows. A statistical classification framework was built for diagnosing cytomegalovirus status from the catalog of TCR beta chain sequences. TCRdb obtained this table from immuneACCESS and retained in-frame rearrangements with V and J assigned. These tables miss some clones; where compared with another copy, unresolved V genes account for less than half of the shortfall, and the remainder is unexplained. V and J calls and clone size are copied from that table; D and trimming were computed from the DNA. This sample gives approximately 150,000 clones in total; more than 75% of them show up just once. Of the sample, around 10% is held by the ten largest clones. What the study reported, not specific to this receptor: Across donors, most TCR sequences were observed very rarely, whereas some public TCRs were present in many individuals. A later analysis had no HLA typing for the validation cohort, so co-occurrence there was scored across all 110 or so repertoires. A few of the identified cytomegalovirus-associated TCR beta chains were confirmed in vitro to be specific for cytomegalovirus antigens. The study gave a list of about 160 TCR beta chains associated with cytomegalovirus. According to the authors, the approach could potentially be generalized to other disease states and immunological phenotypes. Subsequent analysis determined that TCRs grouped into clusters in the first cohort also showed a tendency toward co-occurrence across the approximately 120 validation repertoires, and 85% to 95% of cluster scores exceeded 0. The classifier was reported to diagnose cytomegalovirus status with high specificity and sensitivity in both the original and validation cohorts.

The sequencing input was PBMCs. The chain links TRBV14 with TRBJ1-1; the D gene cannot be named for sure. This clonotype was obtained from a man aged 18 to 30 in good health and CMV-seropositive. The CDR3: CASSHFPSTEAFF. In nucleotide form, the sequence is TGTGCCAGCAGCCACTTTCCGAGTACTGAAGCTTTCTTT.